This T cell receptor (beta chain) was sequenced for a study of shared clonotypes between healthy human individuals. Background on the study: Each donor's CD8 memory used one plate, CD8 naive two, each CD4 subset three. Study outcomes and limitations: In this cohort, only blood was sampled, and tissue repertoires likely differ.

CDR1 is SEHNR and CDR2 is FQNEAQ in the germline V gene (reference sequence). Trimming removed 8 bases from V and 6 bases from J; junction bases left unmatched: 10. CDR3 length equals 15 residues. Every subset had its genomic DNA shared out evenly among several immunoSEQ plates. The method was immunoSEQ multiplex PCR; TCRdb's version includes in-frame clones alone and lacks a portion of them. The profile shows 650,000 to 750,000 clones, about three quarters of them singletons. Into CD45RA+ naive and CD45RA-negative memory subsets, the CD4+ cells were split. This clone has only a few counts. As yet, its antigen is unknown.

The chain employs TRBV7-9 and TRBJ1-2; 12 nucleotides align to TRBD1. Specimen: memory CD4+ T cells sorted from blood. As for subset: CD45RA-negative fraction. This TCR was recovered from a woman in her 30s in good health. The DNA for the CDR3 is TGTGCCAGCGATCGATCGGGGACAGGGGGCGATGGCTACACCTTC. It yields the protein CASDRSGTGGDGYTF. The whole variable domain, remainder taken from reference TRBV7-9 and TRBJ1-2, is DTGVSQNPRHKITKRGQNVTFRCDPISEHNRLYWYRQTLGQGPEFLTYFQNEAQLEKSRLLSDRFSAERPKGSFSTLEIQRTEQGDSAMYLCASDRSGTGGDGYTFGSGTRLTVV.